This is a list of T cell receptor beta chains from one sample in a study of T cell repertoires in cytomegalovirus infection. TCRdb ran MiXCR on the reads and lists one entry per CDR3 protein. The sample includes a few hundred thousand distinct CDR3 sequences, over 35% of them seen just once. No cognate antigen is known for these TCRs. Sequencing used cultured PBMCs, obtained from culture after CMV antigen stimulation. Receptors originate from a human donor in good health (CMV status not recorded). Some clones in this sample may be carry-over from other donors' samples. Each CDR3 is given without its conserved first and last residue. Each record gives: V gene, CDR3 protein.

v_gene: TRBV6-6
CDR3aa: ASRETSEQY

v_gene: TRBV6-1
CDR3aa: ASTVTGDQPQH

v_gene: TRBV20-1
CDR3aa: SASSGRRDTQY

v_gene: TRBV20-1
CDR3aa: SARNPRGSTDTQY

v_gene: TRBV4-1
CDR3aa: ASSQGWQRGFSYEQY

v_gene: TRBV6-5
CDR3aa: ASSYGTNGYT

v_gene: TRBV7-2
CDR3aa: ASSLAPGAGGYNEQF

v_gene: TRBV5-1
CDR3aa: ASSLELAGVYEQY

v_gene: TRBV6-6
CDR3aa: ASNKDRRNTEAF

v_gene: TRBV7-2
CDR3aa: ASSLGGSGVQF

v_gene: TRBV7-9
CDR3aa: ASSPPETSAETQY

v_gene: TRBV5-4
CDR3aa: ASSPAAAHTDTQY

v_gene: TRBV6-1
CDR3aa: ASSESYLGLAGSTHEQY

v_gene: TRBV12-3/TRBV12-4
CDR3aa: ASSLLAGAFHSHGYT

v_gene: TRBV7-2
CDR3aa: ASTQRGPAYGYT

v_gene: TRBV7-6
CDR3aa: ASSLGAGGPSEQY

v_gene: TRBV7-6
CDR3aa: ASSSIGTDTQY

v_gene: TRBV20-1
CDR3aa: SAREQLRGPRAKNIQY

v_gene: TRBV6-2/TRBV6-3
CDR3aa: ASSYGRETQY

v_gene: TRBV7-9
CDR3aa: ASSTGTSGETQY

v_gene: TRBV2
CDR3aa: ASSERGLAKNIQY

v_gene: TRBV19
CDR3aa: ASSRMENSDNSPLH

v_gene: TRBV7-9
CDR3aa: ASSMGLGNSPLH

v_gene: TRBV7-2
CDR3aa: ASSLAGFGYEQY

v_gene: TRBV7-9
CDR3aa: ASSAGTVYGYT

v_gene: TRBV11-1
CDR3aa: ASSLETDQPQH

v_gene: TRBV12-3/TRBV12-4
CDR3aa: ASSDYGRGAYGYT

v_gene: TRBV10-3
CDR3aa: AIGQDLSGSYNSPLH

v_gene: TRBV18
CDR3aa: ASSPARGSTDTQY

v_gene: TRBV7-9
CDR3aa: ASSLPSDTEAF

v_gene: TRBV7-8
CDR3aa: ASTRGGNTDTQY

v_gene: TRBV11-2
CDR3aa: ASSLVGPDEQF

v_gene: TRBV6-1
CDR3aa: ASSETGQGGEQY

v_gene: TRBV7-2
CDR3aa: ASSPYRGRGMGEQF

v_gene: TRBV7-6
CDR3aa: ASSSSSAVVAQYTLIYEQY

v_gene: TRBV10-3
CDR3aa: AISESGAGMEKLF

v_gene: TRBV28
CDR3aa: ASSPSWSTYEQY

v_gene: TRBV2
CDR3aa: ASSADGTTEEQY

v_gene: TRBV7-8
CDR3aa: ASSLVGGTYNEQF

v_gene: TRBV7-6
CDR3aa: ASTYRMGGAPLH

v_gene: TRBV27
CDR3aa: ASSLEAGVFYNEQF

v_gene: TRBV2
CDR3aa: ASSTDRGQNQPQH

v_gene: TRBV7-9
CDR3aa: ASSSPGYLPTGQY

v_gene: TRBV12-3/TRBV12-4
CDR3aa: ASTGTGGSPLH

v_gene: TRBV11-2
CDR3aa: ASSLAQPNTEAF

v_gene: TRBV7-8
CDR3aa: ASSLGVDSGFFRGELF

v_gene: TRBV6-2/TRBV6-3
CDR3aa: ATIYTGAGTEAF

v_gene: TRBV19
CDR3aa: ASKDRVNSTQY

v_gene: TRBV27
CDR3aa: ASSPREGGYGYT

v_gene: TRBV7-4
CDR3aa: ASSRGASSHEQY

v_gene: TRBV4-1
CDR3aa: ASSQVLASGPSDTQY

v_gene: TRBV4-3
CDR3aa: ASSQDWELHSGANVLT

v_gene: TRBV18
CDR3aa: ASSPDGGRYGYT

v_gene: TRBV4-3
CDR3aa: ASSPPGGRGPDTQY

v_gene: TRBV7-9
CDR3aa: ASSFGEDTQY

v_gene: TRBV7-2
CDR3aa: ASSFGQWGYT

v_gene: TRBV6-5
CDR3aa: ASSYSGVGELF

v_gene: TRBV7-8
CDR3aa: ASSLNYLNTEAF

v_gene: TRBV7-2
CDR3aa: ASSSGQGVEAF

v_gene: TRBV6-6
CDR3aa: ASSSDMIPGEQY